The present T cell receptor (beta chain) was sequenced within a study of neurological immune-mediated disorders. This clonotype was picked up many times. TCRdb ran MiXCR on the 5' RACE reads and lists one entry per CDR3 protein. The sample lists about 59,000 distinct CDR3 sequences, 20% to 30% occurring once. V was pared by 2 bases and J by 8 bases, with 7 bases of the junction left unmatched. This CDR3 has 14 residues. CDR1 and CDR2 from the germline V gene are LGHDT and YNNKEL (reference sequence). Sample time point: technical triplicate 2. Unsorted libraries were derived from 2 million PBMCs stored at -80 C.

The J gene is TRBJ1-2, the V gene TRBV3-1, with TRBD1 matching over 8 bases. This sequence was found in a man aged 55 to 70 with HTLV-1-associated myelopathy (HAM/TSP). The sequenced material came from PBMCs. CDR3 DNA sequence: TGTGCCAGCAGCCAACCGCAGGGGGCGCGGGGCTACACCTTC. Translated: CASSQPQGARGYTF.